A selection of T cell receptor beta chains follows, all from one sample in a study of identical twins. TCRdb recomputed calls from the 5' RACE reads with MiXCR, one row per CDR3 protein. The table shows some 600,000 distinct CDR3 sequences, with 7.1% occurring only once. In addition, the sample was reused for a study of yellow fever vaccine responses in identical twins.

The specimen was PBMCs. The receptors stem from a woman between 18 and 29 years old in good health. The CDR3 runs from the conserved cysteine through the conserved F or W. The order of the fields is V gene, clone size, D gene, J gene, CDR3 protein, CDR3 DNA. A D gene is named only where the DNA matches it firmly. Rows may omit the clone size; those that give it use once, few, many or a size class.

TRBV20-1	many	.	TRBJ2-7	CSARSPAESSSYEQYF	TGCAGTGCTAGATCCCCAGCGGAATCTTCCTCCTACGAGCAGTACTTC
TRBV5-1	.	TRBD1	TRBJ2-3	CASSLGAAQGAGDTQYF	TGCGCCAGCAGCTTGGGCGCAGCCCAGGGGGCAGGAGATACGCAGTATTTT
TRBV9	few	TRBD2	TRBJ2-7	CASSVVPSGNEQYF	TGTGCCAGCAGCGTAGTACCTAGCGGGAACGAGCAGTACTTC
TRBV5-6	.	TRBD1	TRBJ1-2	CASSSLDRSGRYTF	TGTGCCAGCAGCTCGCTGGACAGGTCCGGTCGCTACACCTTC
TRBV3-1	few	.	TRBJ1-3	CASSQAKSPGNTIYF	TGTGCCAGCAGCCAAGCTAAAAGTCCCGGAAACACCATATATTTT
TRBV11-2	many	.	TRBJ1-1	CASSPQGFGAFF	TGTGCCAGCAGCCCGCAGGGCTTCGGGGCTTTCTTT
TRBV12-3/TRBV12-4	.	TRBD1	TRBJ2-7	CASSTRDRRRLYEQYF	TGTGCCAGCAGTACCAGGGACAGGAGAAGGCTCTACGAGCAGTACTTC
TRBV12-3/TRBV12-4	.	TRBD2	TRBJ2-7	CASSTGGASGYEQYF	TGTGCCAGCAGCACGGGGGGGGCTAGCGGCTACGAGCAGTACTTC
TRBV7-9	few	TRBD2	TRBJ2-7	CASSSAVAGGAYEQYF	TGTGCCAGCAGCTCCGCCGTAGCGGGGGGTGCCTACGAGCAGTACTTC
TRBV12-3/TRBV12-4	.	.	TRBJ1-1	CASSFSKGNTEAFF	TGTGCCAGCAGTTTTTCGAAGGGGAACACTGAAGCTTTCTTT
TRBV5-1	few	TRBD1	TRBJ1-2	CASSTGQGPVEGYTF	TGCGCCAGCAGCACAGGACAGGGTCCGGTCGAGGGCTACACCTTC
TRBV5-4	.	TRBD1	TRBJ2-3	CASSSKRGTGETDTQYF	TGTGCCAGCAGCTCCAAACGCGGGACAGGGGAGACAGATACGCAGTATTTT
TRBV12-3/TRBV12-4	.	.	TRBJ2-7	CASSHDLGEASYEQYF	TGTGCCAGCAGTCACGACTTGGGCGAGGCCTCCTACGAGCAGTACTTC
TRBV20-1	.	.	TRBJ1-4	CSARDRRGLNEKLFF	TGCAGTGCTAGGGACCGCAGGGGCTTGAATGAAAAACTGTTTTTT
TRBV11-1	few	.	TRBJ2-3	CASSLQGWPDTQYF	TGTGCCAGCAGCTTACAGGGGTGGCCAGATACGCAGTATTTT
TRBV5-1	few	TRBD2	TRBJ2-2	CASSLGLAGHTGELFF	TGCGCCAGCAGCTTGGGACTAGCGGGACACACCGGGGAGCTGTTTTTT
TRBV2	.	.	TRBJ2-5	CASSELGRAPQETQYF	TGTGCCAGCAGTGAACTTGGCAGGGCCCCCCAAGAGACCCAGTACTTC
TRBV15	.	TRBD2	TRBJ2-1	CATSRDRLAGGLEQFF	TGTGCCACCAGCAGAGATCGCCTAGCGGGAGGGCTTGAGCAGTTCTTC
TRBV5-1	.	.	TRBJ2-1	CASSLNANEQFF	TGCGCCAGCAGCTTGAATGCGAACGAGCAGTTCTTC
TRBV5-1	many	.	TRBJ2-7	CASSPGTSFYEQYF	TGCGCCAGCAGCCCCGGGACTTCCTTCTACGAGCAGTACTTC
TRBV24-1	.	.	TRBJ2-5	CATSDRGTQYF	TGTGCCACCAGTGATCGGGGGACCCAGTACTTC
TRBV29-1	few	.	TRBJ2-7	CSVVSTDWDSPYEQYF	TGCAGCGTTGTCTCGACAGACTGGGACTCACCCTACGAGCAGTACTTC
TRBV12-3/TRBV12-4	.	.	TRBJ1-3	CASGRRGGGNTIYF	TGTGCCAGCGGCCGAAGGGGTGGTGGAAACACCATATATTTT
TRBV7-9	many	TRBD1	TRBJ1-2	CASSLTLTGSMDGYTF	TGTGCCAGCAGCTTAACTCTGACAGGGTCGATGGATGGCTACACCTTC
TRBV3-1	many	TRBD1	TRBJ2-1	CASSHIDRGRYSAGNEQFF	TGTGCCAGCAGCCACATTGACAGGGGGCGTTACTCTGCTGGCAATGAGCAGTTCTTC
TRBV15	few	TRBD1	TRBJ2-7	CATSNFAQGAKSYEQYF	TGTGCCACCAGCAACTTCGCTCAGGGGGCAAAATCCTACGAGCAGTACTTC
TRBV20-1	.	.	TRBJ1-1	CSARAVTEAFF	TGCAGTGCTAGAGCTGTCACTGAAGCTTTCTTT